This TCR beta chain was recorded in a study of T cells in Graves' hyperthyroidism and ophthalmopathy. The wider study: Peripheral blood was collected at initial diagnosis, before any treatment. Overall study findings and caveats: Appearing also in blood were most of the thyroid clonotypes expanded above 0.001.

The study excluded patients with uncontrolled infection, other autoimmune disease, pregnancy or lactation. This clonotype was counted a few times. Its target is not known. CDR1 and CDR2 (germline): MNHEY, SMNVEV (reference sequence). V was shortened by 8 bases and J by 0 bases, with 22 bases between the two germline ends. This CDR3 region has 17 residues. TCR beta CDR3 region amplification was performed from RNA transcripts. With the HTBI primer set, the TCR CDR3 went through a first round of RT-PCR. TCRdb recomputed calls from the multiplex PCR reads with MiXCR, one row per CDR3 protein. Of about 640,000 distinct CDR3 sequences listed, roughly 20% were seen once; the top ten hold 30% to 40%.

The sample taken for sequencing was blood. The chain has TRBV27 and TRBJ1-2, with a tentative D call TRBD1 (6 bases). The sequence came from a man younger than 45 with Graves' ophthalmopathy. CDR3 in DNA: TGTGCCAGCTGGTCGCCCGTACTATCAGGGGCTAACTATGGCTACACCTTC. Protein sequence: CASWSPVLSGANYGYTF.